Sequencing of this T cell receptor (beta chain) was carried out in a study of blood T cell repertoires in COVID-19. Study at large: The United States, Italy and Spain were the sources of the acute and convalescent COVID-19 samples. Sources were T cells, B-cell-depleted T cells, or PBMCs; the material itself was cDNA or gDNA.

Germline-derived CDR1 and CDR2 are SNHLY and FYNNEI. The V and J ends lost 0 bases and 7 bases respectively, with 14 bases between them. CDR3 length: 15 amino acids. In the source study's methods: The authors estimated nucleated cell counts from reference gene primer amplification. The protocol was immunoSEQ multiplex PCR, while the TCRdb copy is restricted to in-frame clones and leaves out a portion. For V, J and clone size, that table is used; D and trimming come from the DNA. Of more than 45,000 clones listed, 75% to 85% were seen once; the top ten hold 8.2%. This clone came up once. The receptor was derived from an elderly man in a cohort sampled during active COVID-19. This chain uses TRBV2 with TRBJ2-3, with a tentative D call TRBD1 (6 bases). The source material was peripheral blood. The CDR3 spells CASSEAATGYNTQYF. CDR3 bases: TGTGCCAGCAGTGAAGCGGCGACAGGCTACAATACGCAGTATTTT.